This T cell receptor beta chain is from a study of blood T cell repertoires in COVID-19. Study overall: Italy, Spain and the United States were the sources of the convalescent and acute COVID-19 samples. T cells, B-cell-depleted T cells, or PBMCs provided the cDNA or gDNA that served as material.

Germline CDR1 is MNHEY and CDR2 is SMNVEV (reference sequence). The CDR3 extends over 16 amino acids. Trimming cost V 5 bases and J 9 bases; bases outside gene matches: 13. In the original workflow: Amplification of reference gene primers was used by the study to estimate nucleated cell counts. Only in-frame clones appear in the TCRdb table, and some are missing; sequencing was by immunoSEQ multiplex PCR. V, J and clone size derive from that table, while D and trimming were established from the DNA sequence. The sample includes about 670,000 clones, around 89% of them seen just once. This clone was found once.

This receptor was identified in a woman aged 18-29 years with acute or convalescent COVID-19. The V call is TRBV27, the J call TRBJ1-1; TRBD1 matches 12 bases. Sequencing used peripheral blood. CDR3 nucleotides: TGTGCCAGCAGTGCCGGGACAGGGGGCGCGGGAAATAAAGCTTTCTTT. It specifies CASSAGTGGAGNKAFF.